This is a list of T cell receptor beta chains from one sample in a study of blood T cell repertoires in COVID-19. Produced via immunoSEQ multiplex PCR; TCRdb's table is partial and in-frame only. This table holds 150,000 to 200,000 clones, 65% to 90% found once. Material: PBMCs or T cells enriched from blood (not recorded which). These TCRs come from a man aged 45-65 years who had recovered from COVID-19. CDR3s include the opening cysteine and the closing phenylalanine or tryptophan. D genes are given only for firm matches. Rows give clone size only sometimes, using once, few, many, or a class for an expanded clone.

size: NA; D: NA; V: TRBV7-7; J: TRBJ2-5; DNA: TGTGCCAGCAGCTTAAATGTTATAGCGGACCAAGAGACCCAGTACTTC; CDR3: CASSLNVIADQETQYF
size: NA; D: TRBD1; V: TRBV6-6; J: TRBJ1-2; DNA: TGTGCCAGCAGGATGACAGGGGAGGGCGGCTACACCTTC; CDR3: CASRMTGEGGYTF
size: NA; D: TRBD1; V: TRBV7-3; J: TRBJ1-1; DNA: TGTGCCAGCAGCATGACAGGGGGGACCGGCACTGAAGCTTTCTTT; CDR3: CASSMTGGTGTEAFF
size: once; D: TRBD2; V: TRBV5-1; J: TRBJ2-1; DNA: TGCGCCAGCATGCGGGCGGGGGGGTCCCAGGAGCAGTTCTTC; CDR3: CASMRAGGSQEQFF
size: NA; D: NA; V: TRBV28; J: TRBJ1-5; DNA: TGTGCCAGCAGCGAGGAGGAAGGGTCGGTGCAGCCCCAGCATTTT; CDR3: CASSEEEGSVQPQHF
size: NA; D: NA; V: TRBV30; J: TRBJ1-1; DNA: TGTGCCTGGGGAGAAGAATCGACAGGAAGGAACACTGAAGCTTTCTTT; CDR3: CAWGEESTGRNTEAFF
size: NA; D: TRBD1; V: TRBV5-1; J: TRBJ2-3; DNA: TGCGCCAGCAGCCTGGATCCGGGACAGCGAAATCCTAGCACAGATACGCAGTATTTT; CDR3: CASSLDPGQRNPSTDTQYF
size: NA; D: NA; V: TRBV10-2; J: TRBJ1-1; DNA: TGCGCCAGCAGTGCGCTCGGCGGGGGCGCGGGCACTGAAGCTTTCTTT; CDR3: CASSALGGGAGTEAFF
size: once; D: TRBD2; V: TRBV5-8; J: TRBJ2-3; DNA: TGTGCCAGCAGCTTGGTCCCGCGGGGGGGTGATACGCAGTATTTT; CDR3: CASSLVPRGGDTQYF
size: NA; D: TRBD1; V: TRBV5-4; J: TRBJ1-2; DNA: TGTGCCAGCAGCTTGGTCGGGACAGGGTTTGGCTACACCTTC; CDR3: CASSLVGTGFGYTF
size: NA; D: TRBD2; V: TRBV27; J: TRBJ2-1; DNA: TGTGCCAGCCGACCGACGGGACTAACCTACAATGAGCAGTTCTTC; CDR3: CASRPTGLTYNEQFF
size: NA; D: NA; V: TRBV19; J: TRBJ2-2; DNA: TGTGCCAGTAGTGTCCGGGGGAGCACCGGGGAGCTGTTTTTT; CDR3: CASSVRGSTGELFF
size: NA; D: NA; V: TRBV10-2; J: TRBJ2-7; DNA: TGCGCCAGCATGAATGCAGTTTCCTACGAGCAGTACTTC; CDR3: CASMNAVSYEQYF
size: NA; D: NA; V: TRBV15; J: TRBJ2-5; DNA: TGTGCCACCAGCAGACAGGGGCCCCAAGAGACCCAGTACTTC; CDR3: CATSRQGPQETQYF
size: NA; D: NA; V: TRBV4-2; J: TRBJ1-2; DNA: TGTGCCAGCAGCCAAGATATGGCACAGCCTCCCACAGGCTACACCTTC; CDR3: CASSQDMAQPPTGYTF
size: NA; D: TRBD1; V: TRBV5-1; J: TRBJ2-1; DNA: TGCGCCAGCAGAGGGGGCCTCGGGCCTTACAATGAGCAGTTCTTC; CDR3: CASRGGLGPYNEQFF
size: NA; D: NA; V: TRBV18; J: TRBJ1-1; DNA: TGTGCCAGCTCCTACAGCCCGGGAAACACTGAAGCTTTCTTT; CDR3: CASSYSPGNTEAFF
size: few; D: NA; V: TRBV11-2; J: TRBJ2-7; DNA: TGTGCCAGCAGCTTAGCAGGGTTCGAGCAGTACTTC; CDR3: CASSLAGFEQYF
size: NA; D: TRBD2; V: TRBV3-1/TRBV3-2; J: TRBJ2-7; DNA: TGTGCCAGCAGCCTTCAACTAGCGAGCCACGAGCAGTACTTC; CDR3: CASSLQLASHEQYF
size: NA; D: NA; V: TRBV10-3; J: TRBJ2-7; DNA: TGTGCCATCAGTGGTAGCTCCTCCTACGAGCAGTACTTC; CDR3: CAISGSSSYEQYF
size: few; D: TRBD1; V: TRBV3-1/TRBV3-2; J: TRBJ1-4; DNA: TGTGCCAGCAGCAGAGGGACAGGGGTTAATGAAAAACTGTTTTTT; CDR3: CASSRGTGVNEKLFF
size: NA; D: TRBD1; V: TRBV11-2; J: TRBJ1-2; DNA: TGTGCCAGCAGCTTGCTGTCAGGGGGGTATGGCTACACCTTC; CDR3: CASSLLSGGYGYTF
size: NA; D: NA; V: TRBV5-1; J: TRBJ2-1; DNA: TGCGCCAGCAGCTTGCAGGGGATGAATGAGCAGTTCTTC; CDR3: CASSLQGMNEQFF
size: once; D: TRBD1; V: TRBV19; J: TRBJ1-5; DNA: TGTGCCAGTACTTGGGGACAGGGGAAGCCCCAGCATTTT; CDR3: CASTWGQGKPQHF
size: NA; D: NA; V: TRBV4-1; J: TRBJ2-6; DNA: TGCGCCAGCAGCCAAGATAACGGGTGGGGGCGTGGGGCCAACGTCCTGACTTTC; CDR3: CASSQDNGWGRGANVLTF
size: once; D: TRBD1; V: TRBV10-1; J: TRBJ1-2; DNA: TGCGCCAGCAGTCGAAGGAGGGGGCTACAGCGACCTCTCCTCTATGGCTACACCTTC; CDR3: CASSRRRGLQRPLLYGYTF
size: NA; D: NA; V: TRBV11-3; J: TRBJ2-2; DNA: TGTGCCAGCAGCTCCGGGCCGGGGAGGACCGGGGAGCTGTTTTTT; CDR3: CASSSGPGRTGELFF
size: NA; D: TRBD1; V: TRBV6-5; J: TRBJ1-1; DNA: TGTGCCAGCAGTTATGAGGGACAGTTTGAAGCTTTCTTT; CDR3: CASSYEGQFEAFF
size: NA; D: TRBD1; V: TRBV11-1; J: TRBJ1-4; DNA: TGTGCCAGCAGCTTATCGCCGGGACAGGGTGAAAAACTGTTTTTT; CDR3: CASSLSPGQGEKLFF
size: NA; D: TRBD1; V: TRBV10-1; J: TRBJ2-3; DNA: TGCGCCAGCAGTGCGGACAGGGGGTCCACAGATACGCAGTATTTT; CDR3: CASSADRGSTDTQYF
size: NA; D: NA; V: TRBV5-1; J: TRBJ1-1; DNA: TGCGCCAGCAGCTTGTGGACAGAGATGAACACTGAAGCTTTCTTT; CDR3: CASSLWTEMNTEAFF